This TCR beta chain was captured by sequencing in a study of blood T cells in healthy people across ages. The length of the CDR3 is 18 residues. The germline CDR1 and CDR2 sequences are SGHTA and FQGNSA. The V gene end was trimmed by 5 bases and the J gene end by 2 bases; junction bases not matched to a gene: 9. General study findings and limits: Researchers report that TCR beta diversity correlated strongly with naive T cell percentage.

Through a sample-barcoded 5' primer and a J-beta primer mix, a second PCR was run for roughly 6 to 11 cycles. TCRdb re-called the 5' RACE reads through MiXCR, storing one row per CDR3 protein. The sample comprises about 1.8 million distinct CDR3 sequences, approximately 50% of which are singletons, and less than 2.5% rests with the top ten. This clonotype is a singleton in its sample. Its antigen is undetermined. The sequence was collected from a woman aged 35 to 49 in good health. The V gene is TRBV7-2, the J gene TRBJ2-4; 13 bases align to TRBD2. Sequenced material: blood. This chain's CDR3 is CASSLYTSGGVSKNIQYF. DNA for the CDR3: TGTGCCAGCAGCCTATACACTAGCGGGGGGGTATCCAAAAACATTCAGTACTTC.